One TCR beta chain is described in this entry. Its target is unknown. The data were obtained in a study of CD4 T cells in relation to SARS-CoV-2 and coronaviruses. The overall study: ViraFEST: approximately 10-day antigen culture of PBMCs, then TCR beta CDR3 sequencing. Crossreactive spike epitopes shared across donors were mapped to their HLA restriction.

CD4+ T cells from unexposed donors were obtained before the COVID-19 pandemic (2011-2018). CD4+ T cells were isolated from the cells after roughly 11 days of culture. Cells permitting, SARS-CoV-2 S/N and four cold-coronavirus spikes were tested on unexposed-donor CD4+ T cells. Assay used: immunoSEQ multiplex PCR; TCRdb lists only in-frame clones, some missing. The sample lists tens of thousands of clones, 60% to 80% occurring once. V gave up 5 bases and J gave up 9 bases, with 16 bases separating them. CDR1 and CDR2 (germline): SGHAT, FQNNGV. The CDR3 contains 13 residues. Study-wide results and caveats: No crossreactivity against non-spike viral proteins was tested here.

The clonotype originates from a human donor in good health. The specimen sequenced was CD4+ T cells from PBMCs, cultured in vitro. The V call is TRBV11-2, the J call TRBJ1-1; D is unresolved. The CDR3 DNA follows: TGTGCCAGCAGCCACACCTACGAGGGTAAAGCTTTCTTT. Amino acid sequence: CASSHTYEGKAFF.